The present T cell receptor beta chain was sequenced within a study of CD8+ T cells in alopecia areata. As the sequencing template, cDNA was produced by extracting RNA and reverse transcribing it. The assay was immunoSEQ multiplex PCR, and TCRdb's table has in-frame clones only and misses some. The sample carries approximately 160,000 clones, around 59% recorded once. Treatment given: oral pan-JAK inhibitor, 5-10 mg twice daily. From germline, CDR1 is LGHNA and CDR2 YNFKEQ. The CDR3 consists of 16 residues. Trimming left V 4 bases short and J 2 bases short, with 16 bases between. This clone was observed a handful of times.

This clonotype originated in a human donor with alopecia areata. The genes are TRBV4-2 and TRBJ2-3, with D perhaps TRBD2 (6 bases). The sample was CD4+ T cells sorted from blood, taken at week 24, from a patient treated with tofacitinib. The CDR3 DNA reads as TGTGCCAGCAGCCTCGGGGGAGAGGCGTCCACAGATACGCAGTATTTT. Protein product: CASSLGGEASTDTQYF.